The 23 T cell receptor beta chains below were found in one sample sequenced in a study of cytomegalovirus exposure and HLA in healthy donors. Primers for the PCR totalled 60 Vbeta and 13 Jbeta. The method was immunoSEQ multiplex PCR; TCRdb's version includes in-frame clones alone and lacks a portion of them. This table holds around 120,000 clones, about 75% found once. Input material: PBMCs. Source of these receptors: a man aged 60 to 75 in good health and CMV-seropositive.

The chain has TRBV18 and TRBJ2-2, with 13 positions matching TRBD2. The CDR3 is 16 residues long. Germline V CDR1 and CDR2: KGHSH, LQKENI. V was pared by 4 bases and J by 2 bases, with 1 base of the junction left unmatched. The CDR3 spells CASSLGLAGNTGELFF. The CDR3 DNA is TGTGCCAGCTCACTGGGACTAGCGGGAAACACCGGGGAGCTGTTTTTT.

This CDR3 is CASSLGGSSYEQYF. CDR3 in DNA: TGTGCCAGCAGTTTAGGAGGGAGCTCCTACGAGCAGTACTTC. The gene calls are TRBV27 and TRBJ2-7, with D possibly being TRBD2 (6 bases). Germline V gene lookup returns CDR1 MNHEY and CDR2 SMNVEV (reference sequence). This CDR3 region has 14 residues. The germline V and J ends were trimmed by 2 bases and 0 bases, with 8 bases remaining between them.

The V call is TRBV19, the J call TRBJ2-1, with 9 bases aligning to TRBD1. In germline, CDR1 is LNHDA, CDR2 SQIVND (reference sequence). The CDR3 sequence is 15 residues long. V lost 4 bases and J lost 9; bases outside the gene matches: 10. The CDR3 here is CASSKIRTGDFEQFF. CDR3 bases: TGTGCCAGTAGTAAAATCCGGACAGGGGATTTTGAGCAGTTCTTC.

This sequence joins TRBV11-2 and TRBJ1-5; D possibly corresponds to TRBD1 (5 bases). Germline CDR1 SGHAT, CDR2 FQNNGV. V lost 1 base and J 7 bases, leaving 11 bases between the germline ends. The CDR3 runs to 14 residues. The CDR3 bases are TGTGCCAGCAGCTTAGCTGGGGGGTACCAGCCCCAGCATTTT. As protein: CASSLAGGYQPQHF.

The chain employs TRBV6-1 and TRBJ1-2; possibly TRBD1 for D (6 bases). The CDR3 sequence is 14 residues long. CDR1 is MNHNS, CDR2 SASEGT, per germline. V lost 6 bases and J lost 8, with 19 bases in between. CDR3 bases: TGTGCCAGCAGGGGGGCGAGGGGGGGAGGAGGCTACACCTTC. It yields the protein CASRGARGGGGYTF.

The V and J genes are TRBV19 and TRBJ1-2; a weak D match, TRBD1 (5 bases). V lost 7 bases and J 0 bases, leaving 18 bases between the germline ends. This CDR3 is built from 16 residues. From germline, CDR1 is LNHDA and CDR2 SQIVND (reference sequence). CDR3 protein: CASTSRQPATNYGYTF. CDR3 in DNA: TGTGCCAGTACCTCAAGACAGCCCGCTACTAACTATGGCTACACCTTC.

The chain recombines TRBV12-5 with TRBJ2-1; D unclear. CDR3 size: 12 residues. The germline CDR1 and CDR2 sequences are LGHNT and FRNRAP. Trimming removed 3 bases from V and 8 bases from J, with 8 bases in between. The CDR3, as DNA: TGTGCTAGTGGTTTATTAGTGGATGAGCAGTTCTTC. This gives the protein CASGLLVDEQFF.

The chain carries TRBV21-1 and TRBJ2-7; TRBD2, the D gene given by the table, was not confirmed from the DNA. TRBV21-1 is recorded as a pseudogene. The CDR3 has 16 amino acids. As DNA, the CDR3 is TGTGCCAGCAGCACCCTGAAGCGGGGGTACTCCTACGAGCAGTACTTC. Translated, it gives CASSTLKRGYSYEQYF.

V gene TRBV5-1 combines with J gene TRBJ1-1, with 10 nucleotides matching TRBD1. Germline V CDR1 and CDR2: SGHRS, YFSETQ. CDR3 length equals 15 residues. V shed 4 bases and J 4 bases; nucleotides not matched to a gene: 7. CDR3 amino acids: CASSGTGALSTEAFF. The CDR3 coding sequence is TGCGCCAGCAGCGGGACAGGGGCTCTGAGCACTGAAGCTTTCTTT.

This clone appeared a single time. V is TRBV9 and J is TRBJ2-7; D is perhaps TRBD1 (5 bases). Germline lookup yields CDR1 SGDLS and CDR2 YYNGEE. The CDR3 extends over 14 amino acids. The germline V and J ends were trimmed by 0 bases and 6 bases, with 13 bases remaining between them. The CDR3 sequence is CASSVAGYGGEQYF. CDR3 bases: TGTGCCAGCAGCGTAGCAGGGTACGGCGGCGAGCAGTACTTC.

This chain connects TRBV2 to TRBJ1-4; 9 nucleotides line up with TRBD1. The germline gives CDR1 SNHLY, CDR2 FYNNEI. Trimming took 5 bases from V and 9 from J; bases not matched to a gene: 7. This CDR3 is 14 amino acids long. CDR3 amino acids: CASSLDRGFKKLFF. CDR3 in DNA: TGTGCCAGCAGTTTGGACAGGGGATTCAAAAAACTGTTTTTT.

The CDR3 bases are TGTGCCAGCTCGGCAGACAGTACCTATAATTCACCCCTCCACTTT. This gives the protein CASSADSTYNSPLHF. The chain joins TRBV18 to TRBJ1-6, with a weak D call TRBD1 (5 bases). This CDR3 is built from 15 residues. The ends were cut back, 6 bases at V and 2 bases at J, with 11 bases in the middle. Germline V gives CDR1 KGHSH, CDR2 LQKENI.

The genes are TRBV5-5 and TRBJ2-5, with 9 bases identical to TRBD2. V was pared by 2 bases and J by 5 bases, with 7 bases of the junction left unmatched. This CDR3 has 15 residues. Germline V gene data show CDR1 as SGHKS and CDR2 as YYEKEE (reference sequence). CDR3: CASSFRGGAGETQYF. The DNA for the CDR3 is TGTGCCAGCAGCTTCCGCGGGGGGGCCGGGGAGACCCAGTACTTC.

This clone was seen only once. This rearrangement joins TRBV6-5 to TRBJ2-4; 11 bases match TRBD2. Germline V gene data show CDR1 as MNHEY and CDR2 as SVGAGI. V lost 6 bases to trimming and J lost 4 bases; unmatched junction nucleotides: 2. The CDR3 is 14 residues long. CDR3 sequence reads: CASRGLADKNIQYF. The CDR3 DNA sequence: TGTGCCAGCAGGGGACTAGCGGATAAAAACATTCAGTACTTC.

V and J are TRBV5-1 and TRBJ2-5, with 10 nucleotides matching TRBD1. Germline CDR1 SGHRS, CDR2 YFSETQ. This CDR3 contains 14 residues. Trimming took 4 bases from V and 4 from J; bases not matched to a gene: 4. This CDR3 is CASSPGTGAETQYF. For the CDR3, the DNA is TGCGCCAGCAGCCCGGGGACAGGGGCAGAGACCCAGTACTTC.

The chain links TRBV7-2 to TRBJ1-1, with D hard to call. This CDR3 is 13 amino acids long. V shed 1 base and J shed 0 bases, with 3 bases lying between them. Per germline, CDR1 SGHTA and CDR2 FQGNSA. The CDR3: CASSLVMNTEAFF. The DNA of the CDR3 is TGTGCCAGCAGCTTAGTCATGAACACTGAAGCTTTCTTT.

This chain uses TRBV30 with TRBJ1-1, with a possible D match to TRBD1 (5 bases). The CDR3 runs 14 residues. In germline, CDR1 is GTSNPN, CDR2 SVGIG (reference sequence). Trimming stripped 8 bases from V and 5 bases from J, with 21 bases between. CDR3 DNA: TGTGCCGTCCTATACCTCCCGGGGGGAACTGAAGCTTTCTTT. It codes for CAVLYLPGGTEAFF. The variable domain in full, completed from reference TRBV30 and TRBJ1-1, reads SQTIHQWPATLVQPVGSPLSLECTVEGTSNPNLYWYRQAAGRGLQLLFYSVGIGQISSEVPQNLSASRPQDRQFILSSKKLLLSDSGFYLCAVLYLPGGTEAFFGQGTRLTVV.

The chain joins TRBV7-2 to TRBJ2-7; D is undetermined. V was cut by 5 bases and J by 3 bases, with 11 bases left in between. The germline gives CDR1 SGHTA, CDR2 FQGNSA. The length of the CDR3 is 13 residues. CDR3 sequence (DNA): TGTGCCAGCAGCCGCCGGGTCCGCTACGAGCAGTACTTC. It is translated as CASSRRVRYEQYF. The complete variable domain, with remaining parts taken from reference TRBV7-2 and TRBJ2-7, reads GAGVSQSPSNKVTEKGKDVELRCDPISGHTALYWYRQSLGQGLEFLIYFQGNSAPDKSGLPSDRFSAERTGGSVSTLTIQRTQQEDSAVYLCASSRRVRYEQYFGPGTRLTVT.

The chain employs TRBV11-2 and TRBJ2-7; 12 bases fit TRBD1. The CDR3 runs 16 residues. Germline CDR1 and CDR2: SGHAT and FQNNGV. The junction had 8 bases not matched to a gene; V was cut back by 2 bases and J by 6 bases. CDR3 region: CASSLNPGQGAGEQYF. Written as DNA, the CDR3 is TGTGCCAGCAGCTTAAACCCGGGACAGGGGGCAGGCGAGCAGTACTTC.

This chain links TRBV9 with TRBJ1-1; no clear D gene. In germline, CDR1 is SGDLS, CDR2 YYNGEE. The CDR3 runs to 13 residues. Trimming stripped 0 bases from V and 7 bases from J, with 10 bases between. CDR3: CASSVEPKSEAFF. The DNA for the CDR3 is TGTGCCAGCAGCGTAGAGCCCAAAAGTGAAGCTTTCTTT.

This clone has more than one count but fewer than ten. The chain combines TRBV6-1 with TRBJ2-7, with D perhaps TRBD1 (5 bases). The CDR3 length is 15 residues. With 2 bases removed from V and 3 bases from J, the gap between germline ends came to 14 bases. In germline, CDR1 is MNHNS, CDR2 SASEGT. CDR3 in amino acids: CASSEWGQSLYEQYF. The CDR3 DNA is TGTGCCAGCAGTGAATGGGGCCAATCTCTCTACGAGCAGTACTTC.

V and J are TRBV28 and TRBJ2-7; TRBD1 matches 7 bases. There are 16 residues in the CDR3. Germline V lookup: CDR1 MDHEN, CDR2 SYDVKM. Trimming took 6 bases from V and 3 from J; bases not matched to a gene: 14. This CDR3 is CASSSSGSGQDYEQYF. CDR3 DNA sequence: TGTGCCAGCAGCTCCTCAGGATCAGGACAGGACTACGAGCAGTACTTC.

The chain is built from TRBV5-1 and TRBJ2-7; TRBD1 aligns across 7 bases. Losses at the gene ends were 6 bases for V and 4 bases for J; bases not matched to a gene: 7. CDR1 is SGHRS, CDR2 YFSETQ, per germline. The CDR3 is 13 amino acids. The CDR3 DNA follows: TGCGCCAGCATAGGACAGGAGAGTTACGAGCAGTACTTC. It yields the protein CASIGQESYEQYF.